This TCR beta chain appears in the sequencing data of a study of CD4+ T cells in melanoma (dated by TCRdb to between 2020 and 2023). Regarding the complete study: Neoantigen-specific CD4+ T cells in human melanoma were what the study investigated.

CDR1 and CDR2, looked up from the germline V gene (reference sequence), are LNHDA and SQIVND. Between the V and J ends, shortened by 6 bases and 0 bases respectively, the junction contains 11 bases. The CDR3, from cysteine to phenylalanine, totals 14 residues. This entry keeps only the CDR3 DNA: 42 bases, framed from base 1. Patients with melanoma were used as donors. Overall study outcomes, separate from this receptor: According to the report, neoantigen-specific CD4+ T cells in melanoma displayed diverse differentiation states. The report described a correlation between neoantigen-specific CD4+ T cells and the function of CD8+ T cells, macrophages and B cells.

This clone occurred a few times. It has no known antigen specificity. Within one base of it there is no much larger clone, and no base qualities were kept. The protocol used for the library was the immunoSEQ multiplex PCR assay. TCRdb re-hosts the immuneACCESS table, in-frame sequences only. Its copies lack some clones; in the studies checked, an unresolved V gene accounts for under half of them, and the cause for the rest is not known. This sample holds about 9,900 clones; approximately 70% were observed only once. The ten biggest clones cover about 20% of the sample. Sequenced material: peripheral blood. The rearrangement combines TRBV19 with TRBJ1-1; no D gene call is confident. This receptor was obtained from a human donor with melanoma. CDR3 sequence: CASRGRQLNTEAFF. DNA sequence: TGTGCCAGTAGGGGCAGGCAGCTGAACACTGAAGCTTTCTTT.